The rows below give T cell receptor beta chains drawn from one sample of a study of T cell repertoires in cytomegalovirus infection. TCRdb used MiXCR to reprocess the reads, holding one entry per CDR3 protein. The data hold under 800,000 distinct CDR3 sequences, with roughly 24% observed a single time. Sequences were obtained from CD8+ T cells from PBMCs. These TCRs come from a human donor in good health (CMV status not recorded). Some clones in this sample may be carry-over from other donors' samples. The CDR3 runs from the conserved cysteine through the conserved F or W. D genes are given only for firm matches. Size is stated for part of the rows, as once, few or many counts, or as a class when the clone is expanded.

J: TRBJ2-1; size: few; V: TRBV6-2/TRBV6-3; D: .; DNA: TGTGCCAGCAGTTACGGGAGGGGGGGACTCTTCGAGCAGTTCTTC; CDR3: CASSYGRGGLFEQFF
J: TRBJ2-1; size: few; V: TRBV29-1; D: .; DNA: TGCAGCGTCGGCGGGGGCGCGAGCTATGAGCAGTTCTTC; CDR3: CSVGGGASYEQFF
J: TRBJ1-2; size: few; V: TRBV28; D: .; DNA: TGTGCCACTGCGGGGGTACAATCTCATTTTACACGGACTGGCTACACCTTC; CDR3: CATAGVQSHFTRTGYTF
J: TRBJ1-2; size: .; V: TRBV12-3/TRBV12-4; D: TRBD1; DNA: TGTGCCAGCAGTTCTCGGGACAGTGATGTATGGGGCTACACCTTC; CDR3: CASSSRDSDVWGYTF
J: TRBJ2-1; size: many; V: TRBV12-3/TRBV12-4; D: .; DNA: TGTGCCAGCAGTTGGGGCCCGTGGAGCTCCTACAATGAGCAGTTCTTC; CDR3: CASSWGPWSSYNEQFF
J: TRBJ1-2; size: .; V: TRBV6-2/TRBV6-3; D: .; DNA: TGTGCCACTACCTCTTGGGTATATGGCTACACCTTC; CDR3: CATTSWVYGYTF
J: TRBJ1-2; size: many; V: TRBV7-9; D: .; DNA: TGTGCCAGCAGCCCCGGGAGGGCGACTACTAACTATGGCTACACCTTC; CDR3: CASSPGRATTNYGYTF
J: TRBJ2-1; size: .; V: TRBV6-1; D: .; DNA: TGTGCCAGCAAGAAGTCCGGGACTTACTACAATGAGCAGTTCTTC; CDR3: CASKKSGTYYNEQFF
J: TRBJ2-3; size: few; V: TRBV4-2; D: .; DNA: TGTGCCAGCAGCCAAGACGGGGGATCCGCAGATACGCAGTATTTT; CDR3: CASSQDGGSADTQYF
J: TRBJ2-1; size: .; V: TRBV7-9; D: .; DNA: TGTGCCAGCGGCCCGCTGAACGATATCGGGATGGAGCAGTTCTTC; CDR3: CASGPLNDIGMEQFF
J: TRBJ2-1; size: .; V: TRBV7-6; D: TRBD1; DNA: TGTGCCAGCAGCGACGGGACAGGGGTTCATGAGCAGTTCTTC; CDR3: CASSDGTGVHEQFF
J: TRBJ2-7; size: many; V: TRBV7-2; D: .; DNA: TGTGCCAGCCGCGAGAGCTCCTACGAGCAGTACTTC; CDR3: CASRESSYEQYF
J: TRBJ1-2; size: few; V: TRBV29-1; D: .; DNA: TGCAGCGTGCTTGGGACGGATGGCTACACCTTC; CDR3: CSVLGTDGYTF
J: TRBJ2-1; size: .; V: TRBV6-5; D: TRBD2; DNA: TGTGCCAGCAGTTACTCGAGCGGGGTTGAGCAGTTCTTC; CDR3: CASSYSSGVEQFF
J: TRBJ2-3; size: many; V: TRBV5-6; D: .; DNA: TGTGCCAGCAGCCTCGGAAGGCCGTCAGATACGCAGTATTTT; CDR3: CASSLGRPSDTQYF
J: TRBJ1-2; size: many; V: TRBV7-9; D: .; DNA: TGTGCCAGCAGCTTGGCGGACGGGAAAATCGGTGGCTACACCTTC; CDR3: CASSLADGKIGGYTF
J: TRBJ2-1; size: .; V: TRBV7-8; D: TRBD2; DNA: TGTGCCTGCAGCTTAGATAGCGGGGGGGCGTACAATGAGCAGTTCTTC; CDR3: CACSLDSGGAYNEQFF
J: TRBJ1-2; size: .; V: TRBV20-1; D: .; DNA: TGCAGTGCTAGAGATTTAAGGGAGGCTTACTATGGCTACACCTTC; CDR3: CSARDLREAYYGYTF
J: TRBJ1-5; size: .; V: TRBV20-1; D: .; DNA: TGCAGTGCTAGTAGGCAGGAGGATTTGAGCAATCAGCCCCAGCATTTT; CDR3: CSASRQEDLSNQPQHF
J: TRBJ2-7; size: few; V: TRBV10-3; D: .; DNA: TGTGCCATCTCAGGGTCCTCGGAATACGAGCAGTACTTC; CDR3: CAISGSSEYEQYF
J: TRBJ1-1; size: .; V: TRBV28; D: TRBD1; DNA: TGTGCCATAGCCCTAGGTTATCAAGGACAGGGGGCTGTCGGCACTGAAGCTTTCTTT; CDR3: CAIALGYQGQGAVGTEAFF
J: TRBJ2-3; size: .; V: TRBV29-1; D: TRBD1; DNA: TGCAGCGTTGACCGACAGGGAAGCACAGATACGCAGTATTTT; CDR3: CSVDRQGSTDTQYF
J: TRBJ1-2; size: many; V: TRBV7-9; D: TRBD1; DNA: TGTGCCAGCAGACTTCGGACAGGCTATGGCTACACCTTC; CDR3: CASRLRTGYGYTF
J: TRBJ2-5; size: few; V: TRBV6-1; D: .; DNA: TGTGCCAGCAGTGAGACCCTGACTTCGACGGAACAGTACCAAGAGACCCAGTACTTC; CDR3: CASSETLTSTEQYQETQYF
J: TRBJ2-3; size: few; V: TRBV6-2/TRBV6-3; D: TRBD2; DNA: TGTGCCAGCAGTTACGAGGTCGCGGGGGGTAACACAGATACGCAGTATTTT; CDR3: CASSYEVAGGNTDTQYF
J: TRBJ2-1; size: .; V: TRBV7-8; D: TRBD2; DNA: TGTGCCAGCAACAACTTCCCGGGACTAGCGGGGGGGTTCTCCTACAATGAGCAGTTCTTC; CDR3: CASNNFPGLAGGFSYNEQFF
J: TRBJ2-5; size: few; V: TRBV7-9; D: .; DNA: TGTGCCAGCAGGCAACCCAACGTGGAGACCCAGTACTTC; CDR3: CASRQPNVETQYF
J: TRBJ2-1; size: many; V: TRBV7-6; D: .; DNA: TGTGCCAGCAGCAGGGGGGGACCTGCGAACAATGAGCAGTTCTTC; CDR3: CASSRGGPANNEQFF
J: TRBJ1-1; size: few; V: TRBV20-1; D: .; DNA: TGCAGTGCTAGAAGTGGGACTGAAGCTTTCTTT; CDR3: CSARSGTEAFF
J: TRBJ1-2; size: .; V: TRBV4-1; D: TRBD1; DNA: TGCGCCAGCAGAGGAGGGGGCGACTATGGCTACACCTTC; CDR3: CASRGGGDYGYTF
J: TRBJ1-3; size: few; V: TRBV6-5; D: .; DNA: TGTGCCAGCAGTAAAAACGAGGGGCTCTCTGGAAACACCATATATTTT; CDR3: CASSKNEGLSGNTIYF
J: TRBJ1-2; size: once; V: TRBV7-6; D: TRBD1; DNA: TGTGCCAGCAGCTTACTCCTACGGGACAGATATGGCTACACCTTC; CDR3: CASSLLLRDRYGYTF